A selection of T cell receptor beta chains follows, all from one sample in a study of identical twins. TCRdb reanalysed the 5' RACE reads using MiXCR and keeps one entry per CDR3 protein. The repertoire holds 450,000 or so distinct CDR3 sequences, with less than 25% as singletons. The sample also formed part of further work on T cells expressing NK-cell markers.

Sequenced: CD4+ T cells sorted from blood. Source of these receptors: a woman between 18 and 29 years old in good health. CDR3s include the opening cysteine and the closing phenylalanine or tryptophan. The order of the fields is V gene, D gene, CDR3 protein. D genes are given only for firm matches.

TRBV5-1	-	CASSLESTSEGYEQYF
TRBV20-1	-	CSASGGLSYGYTF
TRBV12-3/TRBV12-4	TRBD1	CASSSGQGYSHTQYF
TRBV6-1	-	CASSPRGLGASTDTQYF
TRBV9	-	CASSVVSSGANVLTF
TRBV20-1	-	CSAWAPASDFYNEQFF
TRBV27	-	CASSPPRWRAKQFF
TRBV7-8	-	CASSLDSLSSPLHF
TRBV20-1	-	CSASAINGGPHEQFF
TRBV14	-	CASSPSSYGYGYTF
TRBV5-1	-	CASRSLGAEELYEQYF
TRBV6-5	-	CASSYVQGTLGYNEQFF
TRBV9	-	CASSVGGAFGNTIYF
TRBV20-1	TRBD1	CSARGRDRQETQYF
TRBV7-2	TRBD2	CASSLGLGGVGETQYF
TRBV12-3/TRBV12-4	-	CASSLPVGGYTF
TRBV5-1	TRBD1	CASRTGDSSPLHF